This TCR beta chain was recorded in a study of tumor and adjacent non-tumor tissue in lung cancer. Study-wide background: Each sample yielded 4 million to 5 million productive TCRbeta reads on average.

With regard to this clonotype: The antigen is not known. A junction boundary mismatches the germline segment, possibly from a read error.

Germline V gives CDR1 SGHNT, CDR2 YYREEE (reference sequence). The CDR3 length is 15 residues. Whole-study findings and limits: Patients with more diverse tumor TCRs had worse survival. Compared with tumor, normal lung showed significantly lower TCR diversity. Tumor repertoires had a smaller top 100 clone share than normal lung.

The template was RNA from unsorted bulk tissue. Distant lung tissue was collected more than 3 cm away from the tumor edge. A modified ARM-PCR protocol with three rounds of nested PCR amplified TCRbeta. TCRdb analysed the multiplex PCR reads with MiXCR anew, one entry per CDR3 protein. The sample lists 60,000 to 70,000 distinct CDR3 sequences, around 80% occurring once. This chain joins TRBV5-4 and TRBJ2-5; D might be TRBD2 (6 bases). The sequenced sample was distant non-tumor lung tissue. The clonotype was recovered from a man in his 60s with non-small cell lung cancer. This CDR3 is CANNPGGGAQEIQYF. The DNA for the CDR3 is TGTGCCAACAACCCTGGAGGAGGGGCCCAAGAGATCCAGTACTTC.